This paragraph covers one TCR beta chain sequence. What it binds is unknown. The data derive from a study of OX40 agonist ivuxolimab in advanced cancers. In the study overall: The study reported partial responses in three patients: one hepatocellular carcinoma, two cutaneous melanoma. Study results and caveats: The CD4+ and CD8+ T cells in the blood had expanded clonally by week 6 at 0.1 to 3.0 mg/kg. The average count of expanded clones was higher among CD8+ T cells than among CD4+.

Autoimmune disease history or systemic immunosuppression excluded patients. Only in-frame clones appear in the TCRdb table, and some are missing; sequencing was by immunoSEQ multiplex PCR. This sample has approximately 70,000 clones; around 90% occur once, and the top ten carry approximately 0.49%. Germline CDR1 and CDR2: SGDLS and YYNGEE. V shed 6 bases and J shed 6 bases, with 25 bases lying between them. The CDR3 is made up of 17 amino acids. V gene TRBV9 combines with J gene TRBJ2-4, with D perhaps matching TRBD2 (8 bases). The source was CD4+ or CD8+ T cells sorted from blood, collected in a trial of the OX40 agonist ivuxolimab. The TCR was taken from an adult with an advanced solid tumor such as melanoma, head and neck, liver or kidney cancer. The CDR3 spells CASTRGQTPGGGNIQYF. As DNA, the CDR3 is TGTGCCAGCACCCGGGGACAGACGCCGGGGGGGGGAAACATTCAGTACTTC.